These 11 T cell receptor beta chains came from one sample sequenced in a study of CD8+CD57+ T cells in acquired aplastic anemia. Sequencing was done on patients that had shown CD8+CD57+ cell expansion by flow cytometry. Profiling of TCR beta VDJ combinations and CDR3 sequences used genomic DNA as template. TCRdb called the reads again in MiXCR, with one record for every CDR3 protein. The sample has approximately 300,000 distinct CDR3 sequences, 56% seen once. The sequenced sample was sorted CD4+, CD8+, or CD8+CD57+ T cells (not recorded which) from PBMCs. These receptors were obtained from a human donor with aplastic anemia.

In this sample, this clonotype turned up a few times. The chain joins TRBV7-8 to TRBJ2-7, with D perhaps matching TRBD1 (6 bases). V was trimmed by 3 bases and J by 3 bases, leaving 12 bases between them. Germline V lookup: CDR1 SGHVS, CDR2 FQNEAQ. The CDR3 totals 14 residues. The CDR3 DNA sequence: TGTGCCAGCAGCTTCGGGACACAATTCTACGAGCAGTACTTC. Translated, it gives CASSFGTQFYEQYF.

This clonotype appeared a single time. The DNA for the CDR3 is TGTGCCAGCAGCTTAGGGCGGCGGCAGGAGACCCAGTACTTC. Translation: CASSLGRRQETQYF. The genes are TRBV7-9 and TRBJ2-5; D is unclear. V lost 1 base and J lost 5, with 11 bases in between. The CDR3 is 14 amino acids. Looked up from germline, CDR1 is SEHNR and CDR2 is FQNEAQ (reference sequence).

This clonotype was counted between two and nine times. The chain carries TRBV20-1 and TRBJ2-7; D call uncertain. Trimming took off 0 bases at V and 6 bases at J, with 12 bases between the two ends. Per the germline V gene, CDR1 is DFQATT and CDR2 is SNEGSKA (reference sequence). The CDR3 length is 13 residues. CDR3 protein: CSARDLSAGEQYF. In DNA, the CDR3 is TGCAGTGCTAGAGATTTAAGCGCAGGCGAGCAGTACTTC.

CDR3 sequence reads: CAISLQGVGTEAFF. CDR3 bases: TGTGCCATCAGTCTACAGGGTGTGGGCACTGAAGCTTTCTTT. The chain links TRBV10-3 to TRBJ1-1; D perhaps matches TRBD1 (6 bases). Trimming shortened V by 5 bases and J by 4 bases, and 14 bases separated the two germline ends. The CDR3 has 14 residues. Looked up from germline, CDR1 is ENHRY and CDR2 is SYGVKD.

The chain carries TRBV7-9 and TRBJ2-7; D may be TRBD2 (5 bases). This CDR3 has 13 residues. Germline values: CDR1 SEHNR, CDR2 FQNEAQ (reference sequence). V shed 5 bases and J shed 7 bases, with 15 bases lying between them. CDR3 nucleotide sequence: TGTGCCAGCAGCCCCCCGTTTGGGGAGGAGCAGTACTTC. Amino acid sequence: CASSPPFGEEQYF.

The chain recombines TRBV19 with TRBJ1-1, with 9 bases matching TRBD1. The CDR3 loop spans 15 amino acids. The V gene end was trimmed by 6 bases and the J gene end by 5 bases; junction bases not matched to a gene: 10. From germline, CDR1 is LNHDA and CDR2 SQIVND (reference sequence). CDR3 nucleotides: TGTGCCAGTAGACGAGAGGGACAGGGAGATACTGAAGCTTTCTTT. Its translation is CASRREGQGDTEAFF.

This clonotype appeared many times. This chain uses TRBV6-6 with TRBJ2-5; D is uncertain. CDR3 length: 14 amino acids. Looked up from germline, CDR1 is MNHNY and CDR2 is SVGAGI (reference sequence). V lost 4 bases to trimming and J lost 2 bases, with 11 bases between them. CDR3 amino acids: CASSFRRLQETQYF. The CDR3 nucleotides are TGTGCCAGCAGTTTCCGACGGCTACAAGAGACCCAGTACTTC.

The gene calls are TRBV7-9 and TRBJ2-7, with D unclear. This CDR3 comprises 14 residues. The V end lost 3 bases, the J end lost 7 bases, and 16 bases lay between the germline ends. In germline, CDR1 is SEHNR, CDR2 FQNEAQ (reference sequence). The CDR3 loop is CASSFRSGPGEQYF. For the CDR3, the DNA is TGTGCCAGCAGCTTCCGGTCTGGTCCCGGAGAGCAGTACTTC. Drawing the rest from reference TRBV7-9 and TRBJ2-7, the complete variable domain is DTGVSQNPRHKITKRGQNVTFRCDPISEHNRLYWYRQTLGQGPEFLTYFQNEAQLEKSRLLSDRFSAERPKGSFSTLEIQRTEQGDSAMYLCASSFRSGPGEQYFGPGTRLTVT.

The V and J genes are TRBV20-1 and TRBJ2-7; no firm D call. The CDR3 has 13 residues. Per germline, CDR1 DFQATT and CDR2 SNEGSKA (reference sequence). The germline V and J ends were trimmed by 0 bases and 2 bases, with 8 bases remaining between them. As DNA, the CDR3 is TGCAGTGCTAGAGATCGTCATACCTACGAGCAGTACTTC. Translation: CSARDRHTYEQYF.

This clonotype has ten or more counts. Compared with germline, one end of the junction differs, possibly owing to a read error. The genes are TRBV6-1 and TRBJ1-1, with unresolved D. CDR3 size: 14 residues. Germline V gives CDR1 MNHNS, CDR2 SASEGT. This chain's CDR3 is CASSEGGLDTEAFF. CDR3 DNA sequence: TGTGCCAGCAGCGAAGGTGGGTTAGACACTGAAGCTTTCTTT.

This clonotype was counted many times. Here the CDR3 reads CASSPSGGANQETQYF. The CDR3 nucleotides read TGTGCCAGCAGCCCAAGCGGGGGGGCAAACCAAGAGACCCAGTACTTC. J is TRBJ2-5 and V is TRBV5-8, with TRBD2 matching over 10 bases. The germline V gene has CDR1 SGHTS and CDR2 YDEGEE. J was trimmed by 0 bases and V by 4 bases; bases with no gene match: 6. This CDR3 spans 16 amino acids.